Listed below are T cell receptor beta chains from one sample, sequenced in a study of CD8 T cells in Susac syndrome. Using its own MiXCR run on the immunoSEQ multiplex PCR reads, TCRdb lists one record per CDR3 protein. Among about 100,000 distinct CDR3 sequences, 90% to 95% were seen once, and the ten largest hold 0.3% to 0.4%. What was sequenced was CD8+ T cells from PBMCs. The source of these receptors is a human donor in good health. CDR3s include the opening cysteine and the closing phenylalanine or tryptophan. Each record gives: clone size, J gene, V gene, CDR3 protein. Only part of the rows carry a size: once, few, many, or a class if the clone is expanded.

abundance: NA; j_gene: TRBJ1-1; v_gene: TRBV9; CDR3aa: CASSGRRDPPLDTEAFF
abundance: NA; j_gene: TRBJ2-7; v_gene: TRBV7-3; CDR3aa: CASSPTPGTGAVQYF
abundance: NA; j_gene: TRBJ1-5; v_gene: TRBV15; CDR3aa: CATSRDGEGANQPQHF
abundance: NA; j_gene: TRBJ2-7; v_gene: TRBV18; CDR3aa: CASRFGQEQYF
abundance: NA; j_gene: TRBJ2-3; v_gene: TRBV20-1; CDR3aa: CSATASGAPPSTDTQYF
abundance: NA; j_gene: TRBJ2-3; v_gene: TRBV15; CDR3aa: CATSAGGGTDTQYF
abundance: once; j_gene: TRBJ1-6; v_gene: TRBV4-1; CDR3aa: CASSYSDREVFSPLHF
abundance: NA; j_gene: TRBJ2-1; v_gene: TRBV29-1; CDR3aa: CSVGDNHNEQFF
abundance: NA; j_gene: TRBJ2-4; v_gene: TRBV7-8; CDR3aa: CASSPYAGKGYGAKNIQYF
abundance: NA; j_gene: TRBJ2-3; v_gene: TRBV6-1; CDR3aa: CASSTVMGASSTDTQYF
abundance: NA; j_gene: TRBJ2-5; v_gene: TRBV20-1; CDR3aa: CSARRPDSQETQYF
abundance: NA; j_gene: TRBJ1-2; v_gene: TRBV5-6; CDR3aa: CASSFGTGDYGYTF
abundance: NA; j_gene: TRBJ2-7; v_gene: TRBV7-8; CDR3aa: CASSQGAGEAYEQYF
abundance: NA; j_gene: TRBJ2-7; v_gene: TRBV15; CDR3aa: CATSKGLAGSYEQYF
abundance: NA; j_gene: TRBJ2-5; v_gene: TRBV19; CDR3aa: CASTPLWGQETQYF
abundance: NA; j_gene: TRBJ1-5; v_gene: TRBV5-6; CDR3aa: CASSLLTGGQPQHF
abundance: NA; j_gene: TRBJ2-2; v_gene: TRBV7-8; CDR3aa: CASSFPSSGGWTGELFF
abundance: NA; j_gene: TRBJ2-2; v_gene: TRBV30; CDR3aa: CAWSPSVTGELFF
abundance: NA; j_gene: TRBJ2-1; v_gene: TRBV6-4; CDR3aa: CASSDSSSGGYNEQFF
abundance: NA; j_gene: TRBJ1-1; v_gene: TRBV6-1; CDR3aa: CASSVRDRGLGTEAFF
abundance: NA; j_gene: TRBJ2-3; v_gene: TRBV9; CDR3aa: CATNPNGDLDTQYF
abundance: NA; j_gene: TRBJ2-2; v_gene: TRBV11-2; CDR3aa: CASSPPLAENTGELFF
abundance: NA; j_gene: TRBJ2-3; v_gene: TRBV9; CDR3aa: CASSVSGGFGTDTQYF
abundance: once; j_gene: TRBJ1-1; v_gene: TRBV3-1; CDR3aa: CASSQDAYMNTEAFF
abundance: NA; j_gene: TRBJ2-7; v_gene: TRBV11-3; CDR3aa: CASSLGGRGHEQYF
abundance: NA; j_gene: TRBJ2-2; v_gene: TRBV4-1; CDR3aa: CASSPRTGPTGELFF
abundance: NA; j_gene: TRBJ1-5; v_gene: TRBV30; CDR3aa: CAWSLQANQPQHF
abundance: NA; j_gene: TRBJ2-5; v_gene: TRBV2; CDR3aa: CASLDHSVWETQYF
abundance: NA; j_gene: TRBJ2-5; v_gene: TRBV5-4; CDR3aa: CASSFPGTPTQETQYF
abundance: NA; j_gene: TRBJ2-7; v_gene: TRBV20-1; CDR3aa: CSARDSHYEQYF
abundance: NA; j_gene: TRBJ2-1; v_gene: TRBV9; CDR3aa: CASSAYRGLGNEQFF
abundance: once; j_gene: TRBJ1-2; v_gene: TRBV12-3/TRBV12-4; CDR3aa: CASSFGGLNGYTF
abundance: NA; j_gene: TRBJ2-7; v_gene: TRBV27; CDR3aa: CASGPSPNSYEQYF
abundance: NA; j_gene: TRBJ2-1; v_gene: TRBV14; CDR3aa: CASSQQGGYNEQFF
abundance: NA; j_gene: TRBJ1-1; v_gene: TRBV6-6; CDR3aa: CASSYSGERTEAFF
abundance: NA; j_gene: TRBJ2-1; v_gene: TRBV7-3; CDR3aa: CASSLGGQGLYNEQFF
abundance: NA; j_gene: TRBJ2-3; v_gene: TRBV4-1; CDR3aa: CASSQDPAGTQYF
abundance: NA; j_gene: TRBJ1-1; v_gene: TRBV7-9; CDR3aa: CASSLAHTEAFF
abundance: NA; j_gene: TRBJ2-2; v_gene: TRBV5-1; CDR3aa: CASSPTSGEYTGELFF
abundance: NA; j_gene: TRBJ2-2; v_gene: TRBV27; CDR3aa: CASSFHSTGELFF
abundance: NA; j_gene: TRBJ1-5; v_gene: TRBV7-3; CDR3aa: CASSIRGNNQPQHF
abundance: once; j_gene: TRBJ2-7; v_gene: TRBV29-1; CDR3aa: CSVEVLNSYEQYF
abundance: NA; j_gene: TRBJ1-2; v_gene: TRBV4-1; CDR3aa: CASSRLALSDGYTF
abundance: NA; j_gene: TRBJ1-2; v_gene: TRBV9; CDR3aa: CASSALPGQESYGYTF
abundance: NA; j_gene: TRBJ2-5; v_gene: TRBV5-1; CDR3aa: CASSLVGQGVLTQYF
abundance: NA; j_gene: TRBJ2-4; v_gene: TRBV3-1; CDR3aa: CASSETSGGNIQYF